The present TCR beta chain was sequenced within a study of blood T cell repertoires in COVID-19. Looking at the study overall: In each case, the material was cDNA or gDNA derived from T cells, B-cell-depleted T cells, or PBMCs.

The table lists this clone with a count of one. Original methodology: Scientists estimated how many nucleated cells there were by amplifying reference gene primers. Only in-frame clones appear in the TCRdb table, and some are missing; sequencing was by immunoSEQ multiplex PCR. V and J calls and clone size follow that table, whereas D and trimming were derived from the DNA. Here the sample spans some 280,000 clones, 85% being singletons. Trimming took off 0 bases at V and 0 bases at J, with 6 bases between the two ends. Germline CDR1 reads MRHNA; CDR2 reads SNTAGT. This CDR3 is built from 15 residues. The sequence was collected from a woman in her 50s with active or convalescent COVID-19. The sample consisted of peripheral blood. V usage is TRBV6-4 and J usage is TRBJ2-1; no definite D call. CDR3: CASSDSGSSYNEQFF. CDR3 coding DNA: TGTGCCAGCAGTGACTCTGGTAGCTCCTACAATGAGCAGTTCTTC.